These 32 T cell receptor beta chains came from one sample sequenced in a study of T cells after yellow fever vaccination. TCRdb used MiXCR to reprocess the 5' RACE reads, holding one entry per CDR3 protein. The sample includes about 340,000 distinct CDR3 sequences, approximately 12% of them seen just once. The sequencing used CD4+ T cells sorted from PBMCs, collected 15 days after the yellow fever booster vaccination. These receptor sequences come from a young man who received the YFV17D yellow fever vaccine.

The gene calls are TRBV5-1 and TRBJ2-3; 11 bases line up with TRBD2. V lost 6 bases and J lost 2; bases outside the gene matches: 5. In germline, CDR1 is SGHRS, CDR2 YFSETQ. The CDR3 loop spans 15 amino acids. The DNA of the CDR3 is TGCGCCAGCACGCTACTAGCGGGAGCCACAGATACGCAGTATTTT. Translating gives CASTLLAGATDTQYF. The complete variable domain, with remaining parts taken from reference TRBV5-1 and TRBJ2-3, reads KAGVTQTPRYLIKTRGQQVTLSCSPISGHRSVSWYQQTPGQGLQFLFEYFSETQRNKGNFPGRFSGRQFSNSRSEMNVSTLELGDSALYLCASTLLAGATDTQYFGPGTRLTVL.

A word on this clonotype: A read error may account for a junction end that differs from germline. The V call is TRBV7-3, the J call TRBJ1-6, with 11 bases matching TRBD1. The CDR3 has 15 residues. The germline V gene has CDR1 SGHTA and CDR2 FQGTGA. CDR3 in DNA: TGTGCCAGCAGCCTAACAGGACAGGGGGCTTCACCCCTCCACTTT. Translating it yields CASSLTGQGASPLHF. Full variable domain (remainder filled in from reference TRBV7-3 and TRBJ1-6): GAGVSQTPSNKVTEKGKYVELRCDPISGHTALYWYRQSLGQGPEFLIYFQGTGAADDSGLPNDRFFAVRPEGSVSTLKIQRTERGDSAVYLCASSLTGQGASPLHFGNGTRLTVT.

This chain connects TRBV20-1 to TRBJ1-5, with 11 bases fitting TRBD1. V was pared by 4 bases and J by 7 bases, with 12 bases of the junction left unmatched. The CDR3 runs 16 residues. Germline-derived CDR1 and CDR2 are DFQATT and SNEGSKA (reference sequence). The CDR3 loop reads CSAILPGGTGGQPQHF. In DNA, the CDR3 is TGCAGTGCTATCCTCCCCGGAGGGACAGGGGGACAGCCCCAGCATTTT.

The V and J genes are TRBV10-3 and TRBJ2-3; TRBD2 might be the D (5 bases). There are 16 residues in the CDR3. With 4 bases removed from V and 1 base from J, the gap between germline ends came to 15 bases. Germline V gene lookup returns CDR1 ENHRY and CDR2 SYGVKD. The CDR3 DNA sequence: TGTGCCATCAGTGTTAGTAGTTCCGGGGGCACAGATACGCAGTATTTT. It is translated as CAISVSSSGGTDTQYF.

This chain links TRBV10-3 with TRBJ2-5; TRBD1 is a possible D gene (6 bases). V was shortened by 4 bases and J by 2 bases, with 8 bases between the two germline ends. Germline assignment: CDR1 ENHRY and CDR2 SYGVKD. The CDR3 extends over 13 amino acids. DNA for the CDR3: TGTGCCATCAGTGGAGGGGGACAAGAGACCCAGTACTTC. Protein sequence: CAISGGGQETQYF.

The chain recombines TRBV7-9 with TRBJ1-2; D gene ambiguous. V was cut by 2 bases and J by 2 bases, with 6 bases left in between. Germline CDR1 reads SEHNR; CDR2 reads FQNEAQ (reference sequence). CDR3 size: 13 residues. The CDR3 nucleotides read TGTGCCAGCAGCTTAATTGAGAACTATGGCTACACCTTC. Translation gives CASSLIENYGYTF.

V and J are TRBV10-3 and TRBJ1-5; 9 bases align to TRBD1. The length of the CDR3 is 13 residues. Looked up from germline, CDR1 is ENHRY and CDR2 is SYGVKD. V shed 6 bases, J shed 5 bases, and the junction held 2 bases outside the gene matches. The CDR3 region is CAIRGQGDQPQHF. The CDR3 DNA follows: TGTGCCATCAGGGGACAGGGCGATCAGCCCCAGCATTTT.

The rearrangement uses TRBV6-2 or TRBV6-3 and TRBJ2-1; TRBD1 aligns across 9 bases. V lost 7 bases and J lost 10; bases outside the gene matches: 14. The CDR3 contains 15 residues. The germline V gene encodes CDR1 MNHEY and CDR2 SVGEGT. In DNA, the CDR3 is TGTGCCAGCATGGGGACCGGGACAGGGAGATTGGAGCAGTTCTTC. This sequence encodes CASMGTGTGRLEQFF.

In this sample, this clonotype turned up a few times. The chain couples TRBV5-4 to TRBJ1-4; D may be TRBD1 (5 bases). CDR3 length equals 16 residues. V lost 5 bases to trimming and J lost 5 bases, with 19 bases between them. The germline gives CDR1 SGHNT, CDR2 YYREEE (reference sequence). DNA of the CDR3: TGTGCCAGCAGTATGGGGGTCGCGGGCCTAAATGAAAAACTGTTTTTT. Its protein product is CASSMGVAGLNEKLFF.

This clonotype was seen a handful of times. The J gene is TRBJ2-5, the V gene TRBV20-1; no reliable D call. The germline V gene has CDR1 DFQATT and CDR2 SNEGSKA (reference sequence). The CDR3 runs 13 residues. V shed 5 bases and J shed 2 bases, with 12 bases lying between them. Here the CDR3 DNA reads TGCAGTGCTCCCCCACAGCGTCAAGAGACCCAGTACTTC. Its translation: CSAPPQRQETQYF.

This clonotype has just a few counts. The V call is TRBV10-3, the J call TRBJ1-1; the D is unclear. The CDR3 sequence is 13 residues long. Germline V gives CDR1 ENHRY, CDR2 SYGVKD. The V and J ends lost 4 bases and 8 bases respectively, with 14 bases between them. The CDR3: CAISGYDVSEAFF. DNA for the CDR3: TGTGCCATCAGTGGTTACGACGTTTCGGAAGCTTTCTTT.

This clonotype was recorded many times. V usage is TRBV5-1 and J usage is TRBJ2-1; the match to TRBD1 covers 7 bases. The length of the CDR3 is 15 residues. The V gene end was trimmed by 0 bases and the J gene end by 9 bases; junction bases not matched to a gene: 9. The germline gives CDR1 SGHRS, CDR2 YFSETQ. The chain's CDR3 is CASSLEEAGGGEQFF. CDR3 in DNA: TGCGCCAGCAGCTTGGAGGAGGCAGGGGGTGGTGAGCAGTTCTTC.

The chain links TRBV6-4 to TRBJ2-3; D perhaps matches TRBD2 (5 bases). Trimming removed 6 bases at V and 4 bases at J, with 5 bases between. Germline-derived CDR1 and CDR2 are MRHNA and SNTAGT. There are 11 residues in the CDR3. The CDR3 here is CASRRADTQYF. CDR3 sequence (DNA): TGTGCCAGCAGGAGGGCAGATACGCAGTATTTT.

This clonotype was seen a handful of times. The chain carries TRBV7-9 and TRBJ1-1; D is perhaps TRBD1 (5 bases). The CDR3 has 15 residues. Germline CDR1 is SEHNR and CDR2 is FQNEAQ (reference sequence). The germline V and J ends were trimmed by 5 bases and 2 bases, with 15 bases remaining between them. CDR3: CASSLGVGGNTEAFF. The CDR3 DNA is TGTGCCAGCAGCCTAGGGGTAGGAGGAAACACTGAAGCTTTCTTT.

The chain is built from TRBV12-3 or TRBV12-4 and TRBJ2-5; 7 nucleotides line up with TRBD1. The trim removed 6 bases at V and 5 bases at J, leaving 3 bases unmatched. The CDR3 has 12 amino acids. DNA for the CDR3: TGTGCCAGCAGCACAGGGGTGGAGACCCAGTACTTC. This codes for CASSTGVETQYF.

In this sample, this clonotype turned up a few times. The rearrangement uses TRBV3-1 and TRBJ1-1; D is unresolved. Germline CDR1 is LGHDT and CDR2 is YNNKEL (reference sequence). Trimming left V 4 bases short and J 0 bases short, with 12 bases between. The CDR3 extends over 15 amino acids. The CDR3 here is CASSLNPSLNTEAFF. As DNA, the CDR3 is TGTGCCAGCAGCCTAAACCCCAGTCTGAACACTGAAGCTTTCTTT.

This clonotype showed up just a few times. The gene calls are TRBV6-5 and TRBJ2-5; maybe TRBD2 (7 bases). Germline V CDR1 and CDR2: MNHEY, SVGAGI. CDR3 length equals 17 residues. V lost 1 base, J lost 4 bases, and 19 bases lay in between. CDR3 region: CASSYWGGGVRGETQYF. Here the CDR3 DNA reads TGTGCCAGCAGTTACTGGGGGGGCGGCGTCAGGGGAGAGACCCAGTACTTC.

This clonotype was detected a few times. The genes are TRBV28 and TRBJ2-1; perhaps D is TRBD1 or TRBD2 (6 bases each). There are 16 residues in the CDR3. Looked up from germline, CDR1 is MDHEN and CDR2 is SYDVKM. With 5 bases removed from V and 3 bases from J, the gap between germline ends came to 17 bases. The CDR3 DNA is TGTGCCAGCAGTCCTTCGGGGGCGAGAGGCTACAATGAGCAGTTCTTC. This gives the protein CASSPSGARGYNEQFF.

This clonotype was picked up a small number of times. This chain uses TRBV7-8 with TRBJ2-3, with 8 positions matching TRBD2. The length of the CDR3 is 16 residues. The V gene's germline CDR1 is SGHVS and CDR2 FQNEAQ. V was clipped by 1 base and J by 2 bases; unmatched bases: 5. CDR3 DNA: TGTGCCAGCAGCTTAGGACTAGCGACTCTCACAGATACGCAGTATTTT. Translation gives CASSLGLATLTDTQYF.

This clonotype turned up a few times. The genes are TRBV6-5 and TRBJ2-7, with D possibly being TRBD1 (6 bases). This CDR3 is built from 14 residues. V lost 6 bases and J 5 bases, leaving 17 bases between the germline ends. Germline CDR1 and CDR2: MNHEY and SVGAGI. This CDR3 reads CASRASGGQDEQYF. The CDR3 DNA reads TGTGCCAGCAGGGCCTCTGGGGGCCAAGACGAGCAGTACTTC.

There are a few counts of this clonotype. CDR3 coding DNA: TGCGCCAGCAGCTTGTATAGTGGGAATCAGCCCCAGCATTTT. Translated, it gives CASSLYSGNQPQHF. V and J are TRBV5-1 and TRBJ1-5; D ambiguous. CDR3 size: 14 residues. Germline loops: CDR1 SGHRS, CDR2 YFSETQ. Deletions cut 1 base from V and 4 bases from J, with 9 bases between. The full variable domain, rest sourced from reference TRBV5-1 and TRBJ1-5, is KAGVTQTPRYLIKTRGQQVTLSCSPISGHRSVSWYQQTPGQGLQFLFEYFSETQRNKGNFPGRFSGRQFSNSRSEMNVSTLELGDSALYLCASSLYSGNQPQHFGDGTRLSIL.

The chain links TRBV6-2 or TRBV6-3 to TRBJ2-3, with D unresolved. The germline V gene has CDR1 MNHEY and CDR2 SVGEGT. V was shortened by 5 bases and J by 6 bases, with 15 bases between the two germline ends. The CDR3 has 14 amino acids. CDR3 protein: CASSPATLTDTQYF. The CDR3 nucleotides are TGTGCCAGCAGTCCCGCGACACTCACGGATACGCAGTATTTT.

There are a few counts of this clonotype. V is TRBV7-2 and J is TRBJ2-7; the match to TRBD2 covers 8 bases. The length of the CDR3 is 15 residues. Unmatched junction bases numbered 10, after V lost 5 bases and J lost 4 bases. In germline, CDR1 is SGHTA, CDR2 FQGNSA. This CDR3 reads CASSPRGTSPYEQYF. The CDR3 nucleotides read TGTGCCAGCAGCCCCCGGGGGACTAGTCCGTACGAGCAGTACTTC.

The chain is built from TRBV18 and TRBJ1-4; TRBD1 aligns across 7 bases. The CDR3 sequence is 14 residues long. Germline CDR1 is KGHSH and CDR2 is LQKENI. J was trimmed by 6 bases and V by 4 bases; bases with no gene match: 5. CDR3 loop: CASSQTGSYEKLFF. The CDR3 DNA sequence: TGTGCCAGCTCACAGACAGGGTCGTATGAAAAACTGTTTTTT.

This clonotype was seen only a few times. The chain joins TRBV7-9 to TRBJ1-5, with D perhaps matching TRBD1 (6 bases). Trimming left V 2 bases short and J 6 bases short, with 11 bases between. The CDR3 spans 14 residues. Germline values: CDR1 SEHNR, CDR2 FQNEAQ (reference sequence). CDR3 in amino acids: CASSLSGGPQPQHF. CDR3 coding DNA: TGTGCCAGCAGCTTATCTGGGGGGCCTCAGCCCCAGCATTTT.

Only a few counts were recorded for this clonotype. The chain joins TRBV15 to TRBJ2-2; 8 positions match TRBD2. V lost 5 bases to trimming and J lost 1 base; unmatched junction nucleotides: 9. The germline gives CDR1 LNHNV, CDR2 YYDKDF (reference sequence). The CDR3 has 17 amino acids. This chain's CDR3 is CATSRVALAVNTGELFF. CDR3 DNA: TGTGCCACCAGCCGAGTGGCACTAGCGGTGAACACCGGGGAGCTGTTTTTT.

The CDR3 bases are TGTGCCATCAATCAAGCGGGCGGGGTCGGAGATACGCAGTATTTT. Its translation is CAINQAGGVGDTQYF. The chain has TRBV10-3 and TRBJ2-3; possibly TRBD2 for D (6 bases). The CDR3 totals 15 residues. V was cut by 7 bases and J by 5 bases, with 19 bases left in between. CDR1 and CDR2 from the germline V gene are ENHRY and SYGVKD.

This clonotype was seen only a few times. The chain has TRBV3-1 and TRBJ1-1; no definite D call. The germline gives CDR1 LGHDT, CDR2 YNNKEL (reference sequence). The length of the CDR3 is 12 residues. V lost 1 base, J lost 11 bases, and 11 bases lay in between. CDR3 loop: CASSQGPLGAFF. CDR3 bases: TGTGCCAGCAGCCAAGGGCCCCTGGGGGCTTTCTTT.

The chain is built from TRBV7-3 and TRBJ1-1, with 8 bases aligning to TRBD1. Germline V lookup: CDR1 SGHTA, CDR2 FQGTGA. This CDR3 contains 13 residues. J lost 5 bases, V lost 7 bases, and 6 bases had no gene match. The CDR3 loop reads CASTPTGGTEAFF. CDR3 nucleotide sequence: TGTGCCAGCACCCCAACAGGGGGGACTGAAGCTTTCTTT. Full variable domain (remainder filled in from reference TRBV7-3 and TRBJ1-1): GAGVSQTPSNKVTEKGKYVELRCDPISGHTALYWYRQSLGQGPEFLIYFQGTGAADDSGLPNDRFFAVRPEGSVSTLKIQRTERGDSAVYLCASTPTGGTEAFFGQGTRLTVV.

This clonotype appeared a few times. The V and J genes are TRBV10-1 and TRBJ1-4; D possibly corresponds to TRBD1 (5 bases). The CDR3 is 15 amino acids. CDR1 is WNHNN, CDR2 SYGVQD, per germline (reference sequence). With 2 bases removed from V and 5 bases from J, the gap between germline ends came to 12 bases. The CDR3 nucleotides are TGCGCCAGCAGTGAGGGTCGACAGAGAAATGAAAAACTGTTTTTT. It codes for CASSEGRQRNEKLFF.

The chain is built from TRBV27 and TRBJ2-1; TRBD2 aligns across 15 bases. The CDR3 is 17 amino acids. The V gene end was trimmed by 7 bases and the J gene end by 7 bases; junction bases not matched to a gene: 11. Per the germline V gene, CDR1 is MNHEY and CDR2 is SMNVEV (reference sequence). CDR3 in DNA: TGTGCCAGCACCGCGGGACTAGCGGGGGGCCTCGGGAATGAGCAGTTCTTC. This codes for CASTAGLAGGLGNEQFF.

Details on this clonotype: At one of its ends the junction is not consistent with the germline gene, which may arise from a read error. The chain is built from TRBV5-1 and TRBJ2-3; 12 positions match TRBD2. CDR3 length: 15 residues. The germline gives CDR1 SGHRS, CDR2 YFSETQ. CDR3 amino acids: CASSFRTSGADTQYF. In DNA form, the CDR3 reads TGCGCCAGCAGCTTCCGGACTAGCGGGGCAGATACGCAATATTTT.